One and the same sample provided the 26 T cell receptor beta chains below, sequenced in a study of PD-1 blockade in classical Hodgkin lymphoma. Time point meaning: cycle 4 day 1 (C4D1), after less than seven weeks of nivolumab. Each patient experienced a relapse that followed autologous stem cell transplantation, and brentuximab vedotin exposure varied. Measured with immunoSEQ multiplex PCR; TCRdb has only the in-frame clones, and not every one. The data show roughly 8,000 clones, roughly nine tenths seen once. The material sequenced was peripheral blood mononuclear cells (PBMCs), taken before the fourth cycle of nivolumab. The origin of the receptors is a human donor with classical Hodgkin lymphoma.

The V call is TRBV10-3, the J call TRBJ2-1, with D possibly called TRBD1 or TRBD2 (5 bases each). The germline gives CDR1 ENHRY, CDR2 SYGVKD. Trimming removed 3 bases from V and 4 bases from J, with 16 bases in between. CDR3 length: 16 amino acids. The DNA of the CDR3 is TGTGCCATCAGTGATAACGACATGAGGGGATACAATGAGCAGTTCTTC. This encodes CAISDNDMRGYNEQFF.

The chain recombines TRBV6-1 with TRBJ1-5; D is ambiguous. CDR3 length: 15 amino acids. V was pared by 3 bases and J by 3 bases, with 12 bases between. The germline CDR1 and CDR2 sequences are MNHNS and SASEGT. The CDR3 coding sequence is TGTGCCAGCAGTGATAATACGAGGGTCAATCAGCCCCAGCATTTT. This translates into CASSDNTRVNQPQHF.

This chain uses TRBV6-1 with TRBJ2-7, with D perhaps matching TRBD2 (6 bases). The CDR3 contains 14 residues. V was trimmed by 4 bases and J by 3 bases, leaving 13 bases between them. In germline, CDR1 is MNHNS, CDR2 SASEGT. The CDR3 DNA reads as TGTGCCAGCAGTGCAGCGGGTGGAGACTACGAGCAGTACTTC. It is translated as CASSAAGGDYEQYF.

As DNA, the CDR3 is TGTGCCAGCAGCGCCGGCGCACGAAATGAGCAGTTCTTC. Protein sequence: CASSAGARNEQFF. J is TRBJ2-1 and V is TRBV9; D remains unclear. This CDR3 has 13 residues. The germline V and J ends were trimmed by 3 bases and 7 bases, with 11 bases remaining between them. In germline, CDR1 is SGDLS, CDR2 YYNGEE. The full variable domain, its missing parts supplied by reference TRBV9 and TRBJ2-1, is DSGVTQTPKHLITATGQRVTLRCSPRSGDLSVYWYQQSLDQGLQFLIQYYNGEERAKGNILERFSAQQFPDLHSELNLSSLELGDSALYFCASSAGARNEQFFGPGTRLTVL.

The table lists this clone with a few counts. V usage is TRBV27 and J usage is TRBJ2-1; 8 nucleotides agree with TRBD2. CDR1 is MNHEY, CDR2 SMNVEV, per germline (reference sequence). The junction had 1 base not matched to a gene; V was cut back by 3 bases and J by 0 bases. The CDR3 contains 15 residues. CDR3 in DNA: TGTGCCAGCAGTTTCAGCGGGAGCTCCTACAATGAGCAGTTCTTC. Residues: CASSFSGSSYNEQFF.

As regards this clone: Mismatch with germline at one junction end may stem from a read error. The chain employs TRBV27 and TRBJ2-7; possible D gene TRBD1, 6 bases. The germline V gene encodes CDR1 MNHEY and CDR2 SMNVEV (reference sequence). The CDR3 spans 15 residues. The CDR3 DNA follows: TGTGCCAGCAGTTCGGGCAGGGGCGGGTCCTACGGGCAGTACTTC. Protein sequence: CASSSGRGGSYGQYF.

V usage is TRBV10-1 and J usage is TRBJ2-1, with 10 bases matching TRBD2. There are 18 residues in the CDR3. Trimming at V came to 2 bases and at J to 3 bases, leaving 10 bases not matched to a gene. Germline assignment: CDR1 WNHNN and CDR2 SYGVQD (reference sequence). This chain's CDR3 is CASSERASGGLGYNEQFF. The CDR3 DNA reads as TGCGCCAGCAGTGAGAGGGCTAGCGGGGGTTTGGGCTACAATGAGCAGTTCTTC.

The chain uses TRBV18 and TRBJ2-7; 7 bases are shared with TRBD1. The CDR3 is 14 amino acids. CDR1 and CDR2 from the germline V gene are KGHSH and LQKENI. The junction had 9 bases not matched to a gene; V was cut back by 7 bases and J by 3 bases. CDR3 loop: CASLPTGKIYEQYF. The CDR3 region has the DNA TGTGCCAGCTTACCGACAGGGAAGATCTACGAGCAGTACTTC.

The chain is built from TRBV5-8 and TRBJ2-7; 8 bases align to TRBD2. The V gene's germline CDR1 is SGHTS and CDR2 YDEGEE. The trim removed 3 bases at V and 2 bases at J, leaving 10 bases unmatched. The CDR3 extends over 16 amino acids. The CDR3 protein is CASSYHQPGLAYEQYF. CDR3 nucleotides: TGTGCCAGCAGCTATCATCAACCGGGACTAGCCTACGAGCAGTACTTC.

V is TRBV9 and J is TRBJ2-7, with D possibly TRBD2 on 7 matching bases. The CDR3 consists of 14 residues. The germline gives CDR1 SGDLS, CDR2 YYNGEE. The V and J ends lost 0 bases and 7 bases respectively, with 14 bases between them. CDR3 region: CASSVVPGEGEQYF. The CDR3 DNA follows: TGTGCCAGCAGCGTAGTTCCAGGGGAGGGGGAGCAGTACTTC.

The rearrangement joins TRBV25-1 to TRBJ1-5; D not certain. The CDR3 length is 14 residues. Trimming removed 0 bases at V and 3 bases at J, with 6 bases between. Germline-derived CDR1 and CDR2 are MGHDK and SYGVNS. This chain's CDR3 is CASSEYTTNQPQHF. Written as DNA, the CDR3 is TGTGCCAGCAGTGAATACACTACCAATCAGCCCCAGCATTTT.

V usage is TRBV6-4 and J usage is TRBJ2-4; 7 bases align to TRBD1. Trimming at V came to 4 bases and at J to 6 bases, leaving 9 bases not matched to a gene. Germline V gene lookup returns CDR1 MRHNA and CDR2 SNTAGT. The CDR3 totals 15 residues. The CDR3 nucleotides are TGTGCCAGCAGTGGGCAGGGGGTTTCGGTAAACATTCAGTACTTC. Its protein is CASSGQGVSVNIQYF.

By share of the sample, this clone is large (0.1 to 1%). The chain has TRBV19 and TRBJ2-1; 11 bases fit TRBD2. This CDR3 has 15 residues. J was trimmed by 3 bases and V by 5 bases; bases with no gene match: 3. Germline V gene data show CDR1 as LNHDA and CDR2 as SQIVND (reference sequence). The CDR3 nucleotides read TGTGCCAGTAGTGCGACTAGCGGGGACTACAATGAGCAGTTCTTC. Protein sequence: CASSATSGDYNEQFF.

The chain links TRBV6-6 to TRBJ2-1; 7 bases line up with TRBD1. CDR1 and CDR2 (germline): MNHNY, SVGAGI (reference sequence). Unmatched junction bases numbered 8, after V lost 6 bases and J lost 0 bases. The CDR3 has 16 amino acids. The CDR3 here is CASRRNRGGSYNEQFF. CDR3 DNA: TGTGCCAGCAGAAGAAACAGGGGTGGCTCCTACAATGAGCAGTTCTTC.

This clone was counted only a few times. J is TRBJ2-5 and V is TRBV15; D remains unclear. Germline values: CDR1 LNHNV, CDR2 YYDKDF (reference sequence). V was shortened by 1 base and J by 2 bases, with 2 bases between the two germline ends. CDR3 length: 12 residues. The CDR3 region is CATSRGQETQYF. The CDR3 DNA sequence: TGTGCCACCAGCAGAGGTCAAGAGACCCAGTACTTC.

The rearrangement joins TRBV19 to TRBJ1-2; D is ambiguous. This CDR3 has 13 residues. Germline CDR1 reads LNHDA; CDR2 reads SQIVND (reference sequence). Trimming stripped 5 bases from V and 1 base from J, with 8 bases between. CDR3 protein: CASSPGSNYGYTF. The CDR3 DNA sequence: TGTGCCAGTAGTCCCGGCAGTAACTATGGCTACACCTTC.

V usage is TRBV9 and J usage is TRBJ2-2; 7 nucleotides line up with TRBD1. The germline gives CDR1 SGDLS, CDR2 YYNGEE. The CDR3 sequence is 17 residues long. V lost 0 bases and J lost 4; bases outside the gene matches: 9. The chain's CDR3 is CASSVATVGTATGELFF. CDR3 DNA sequence: TGTGCCAGCAGCGTAGCTACAGTCGGGACAGCCACCGGGGAGCTGTTTTTT.

This rearrangement joins TRBV27 to TRBJ2-7, with 7 bases identical to TRBD1. Germline CDR1 is MNHEY and CDR2 is SMNVEV (reference sequence). J lost 0 bases, V lost 2 bases, and 7 bases had no gene match. The CDR3 length is 16 residues. Written as DNA, the CDR3 is TGTGCCAGCAGTTTAAGGACAGGCCAATTCTCCTACGAGCAGTACTTC. It codes for CASSLRTGQFSYEQYF.

This clone was observed a few times. The V and J genes are TRBV25-1 and TRBJ2-7; 8 bases map to TRBD2. J was trimmed by 2 bases and V by 3 bases; bases with no gene match: 9. The CDR3 is made up of 16 amino acids. CDR1 is MGHDK and CDR2 is SYGVNS in the germline V gene. The CDR3 region is CASSDPRLAPPYEQYF. The CDR3 DNA follows: TGTGCCAGCAGTGACCCCCGACTAGCGCCCCCCTACGAGCAGTACTTC.

The rearrangement links TRBV5-1 to TRBJ1-4; D gene unclear. The CDR3 consists of 16 residues. Germline CDR1 and CDR2: SGHRS and YFSETQ. Trimming cost V 0 bases and J 7 bases, with 16 bases left between them. The CDR3 reads CASSLVPTSGPEKLFF. As DNA, the CDR3 is TGCGCCAGCAGCTTGGTGCCCACCAGCGGGCCTGAAAAACTGTTTTTT.

This chain connects TRBV19 to TRBJ2-3; D call uncertain. CDR3 size: 15 residues. V lost 7 bases, J lost 0 bases, and 14 bases lay in between. From germline, CDR1 is LNHDA and CDR2 SQIVND (reference sequence). The CDR3 DNA reads as TGTGCCAGTAACCCATCTGCCTCTAGCACAGATACGCAGTATTTT. Its protein is CASNPSASSTDTQYF.

The chain couples TRBV14 to TRBJ2-1; weak D call: TRBD2 (6 bases). V lost 1 base and J lost 0, with 10 bases in between. The V gene's germline CDR1 is SGHDN and CDR2 FVKESK. The CDR3 spans 16 residues. CDR3 region: CASSQVSGLSYNEQFF. Written as DNA, the CDR3 is TGTGCCAGCAGCCAAGTTTCGGGACTCTCCTACAATGAGCAGTTCTTC.

The chain carries TRBV4-3 and TRBJ1-5; D ambiguous. Trimming took 2 bases from V and 6 from J, leaving 8 bases between them. The CDR3 extends over 13 amino acids. Germline lookup yields CDR1 LGHNA and CDR2 YSLEER. CDR3 nucleotide sequence: TGCGCCAGCAGCCAATTTGAAAGTCAGCCCCAGCATTTT. Translation: CASSQFESQPQHF.

In DNA form, the CDR3 reads TGTGCCAGTAGTATGTTATCAATCCCAGGGGAGAGGATGGTTGAAGCTTTCTTT. Translation gives CASSMLSIPGERMVEAFF. The chain links TRBV19 to TRBJ1-1; TRBD1 is a possible D gene (6 bases). This CDR3 has 18 residues. The V gene's germline CDR1 is LNHDA and CDR2 SQIVND (reference sequence). Trimming removed 3 bases from V and 7 bases from J, with 27 bases in between. The full variable domain, completed using reference TRBV19 and TRBJ1-1, is DGGITQSPKYLFRKEGQNVTLSCEQNLNHDAMYWYRQDPGQGLRLIYYSQIVNDFQKGDIAEGYSVSREKKESFPLTVTSAQKNPTAFYLCASSMLSIPGERMVEAFFGQGTRLTVV.

This chain connects TRBV14 to TRBJ2-7; D gene uncertain. Germline V gives CDR1 SGHDN, CDR2 FVKESK. The CDR3 consists of 11 residues. The V gene lost 4 bases and the J gene lost 3 bases, with 4 bases spanning the gap. The CDR3 DNA sequence: TGTGCCAGCAGCCTCGGCTACGAGCAGTACTTC. It is translated as CASSLGYEQYF.

The chain has TRBV7-9 and TRBJ2-7; tentative D call: TRBD1 (7 bases). Trimming removed 3 bases from V and 4 bases from J, with 22 bases in between. Per the germline V gene, CDR1 is SEHNR and CDR2 is FQNEAQ (reference sequence). This CDR3 is 17 amino acids long. The CDR3 spells CASSFGSPGQEGYEQYF. The CDR3 coding sequence is TGTGCCAGCAGCTTCGGTTCCCCCGGACAGGAGGGGTACGAGCAGTACTTC.